This passage covers 3 T cell receptor beta chains from one sample sequenced in a study of blood T cells in healthy people across ages. A sample-barcoded 5' primer and a J-beta primer mix were used in a second PCR of roughly 6 to 11 cycles. MiXCR was run by TCRdb on the 5' RACE reads, yielding one entry per CDR3 protein. The repertoire holds hundreds of thousands of distinct CDR3 sequences, with under 30% as singletons. The sequenced material came from blood. The receptor set was obtained from a woman aged 80 or older in good health.

This clonotype was seen ten or more times. The V call is TRBV7-9, the J call TRBJ2-7; tentatively, D is TRBD2 (6 bases). Between the trimmed V and J ends, which lost 0 bases and 2 bases, there was a span of 11 bases. CDR3 length: 15 residues. CDR1 is SEHNR and CDR2 is FQNEAQ in the germline V gene (reference sequence). CDR3 in DNA: TGTGCCAGCAGCTTAGCGCTCGGAGGGCCCTACGAGCAGTACTTC. This sequence encodes CASSLALGGPYEQYF.

Note on this clonotype: This may be a read error, as it is one base from a much larger clone. The J gene is TRBJ2-7, the V gene TRBV11-2; 10 bases are a match to TRBD1. The CDR3 consists of 15 residues. V gave up 2 bases and J gave up 7 bases; unmatched junction bases: 8. The germline CDR1 and CDR2 sequences are SGHAT and FQNNGV. The CDR3 nucleotides read TGTGCCAGCAGCTTAAGACAGGGGGCGGTCTATGAGCAGTACTTC. As protein: CASSLRQGAVYEQYF.

In its sample, this clonotype was seen many times. The chain has TRBV6-1 and TRBJ2-1; D unresolved. CDR1 and CDR2 from the germline V gene are MNHNS and SASEGT. V lost 2 bases and J lost 2, with 13 bases in between. The CDR3 consists of 16 residues. CDR3 region: CASSEYGTSTYNEQFF. The CDR3 coding sequence is TGTGCCAGCAGTGAATATGGCACTTCCACCTACAATGAGCAGTTCTTC.